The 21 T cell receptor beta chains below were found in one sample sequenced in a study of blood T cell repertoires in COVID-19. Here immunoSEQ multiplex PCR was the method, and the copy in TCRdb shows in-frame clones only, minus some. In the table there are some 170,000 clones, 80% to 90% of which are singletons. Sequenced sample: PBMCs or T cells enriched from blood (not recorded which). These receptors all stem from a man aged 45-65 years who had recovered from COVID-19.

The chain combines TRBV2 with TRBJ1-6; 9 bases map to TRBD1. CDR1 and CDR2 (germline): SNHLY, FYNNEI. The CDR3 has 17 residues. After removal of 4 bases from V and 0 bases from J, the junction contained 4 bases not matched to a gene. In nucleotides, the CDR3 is TGTGCCAGCAGTGGGACAGGGGTAAGCTCCTATAATTCACCCCTCCACTTT. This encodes CASSGTGVSSYNSPLHF.

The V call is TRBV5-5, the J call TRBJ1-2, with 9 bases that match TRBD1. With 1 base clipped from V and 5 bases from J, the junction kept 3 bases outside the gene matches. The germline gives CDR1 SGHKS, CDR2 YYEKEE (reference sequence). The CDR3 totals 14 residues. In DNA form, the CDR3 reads TGTGCCAGCAGCTTGTCGGACAGGGGTTATGGCTACACCTTC. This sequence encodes CASSLSDRGYGYTF. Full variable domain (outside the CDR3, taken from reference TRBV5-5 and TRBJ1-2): DAGVTQSPTHLIKTRGQQVTLRCSPISGHKSVSWYQQVLGQGPQFIFQYYEKEERGRGNFPDRFSARQFPNYSSELNVNALLLGDSALYLCASSLSDRGYGYTFGSGTRLTVV.

The CDR3 loop reads CASGLSTGQIVYGYTF. CDR3 sequence (DNA): TGTGCTAGTGGTTTGTCTACCGGACAGATAGTATATGGCTACACCTTC. The genes are TRBV12-5 and TRBJ1-2; tentative D call: TRBD1 (6 bases). The V gene's germline CDR1 is LGHNT and CDR2 FRNRAP. This CDR3 contains 16 residues. V lost 2 bases to trimming and J lost 5 bases, with 18 bases between them.

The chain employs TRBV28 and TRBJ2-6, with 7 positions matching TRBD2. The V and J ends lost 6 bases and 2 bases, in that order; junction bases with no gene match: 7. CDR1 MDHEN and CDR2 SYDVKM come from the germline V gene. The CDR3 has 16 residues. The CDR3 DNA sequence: TGTGCCAGCAGCCCGTGGGGGGGAGCTGGGGCCAACGTCCTGACTTTC. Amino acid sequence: CASSPWGGAGANVLTF.

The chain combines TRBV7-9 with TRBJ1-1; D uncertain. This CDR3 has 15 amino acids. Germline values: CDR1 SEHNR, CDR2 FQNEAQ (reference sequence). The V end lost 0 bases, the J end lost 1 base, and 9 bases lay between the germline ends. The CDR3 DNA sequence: TGTGCCAGCAGCTTAGCGGAGCTAACGAACACTGAAGCTTTCTTT. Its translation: CASSLAELTNTEAFF. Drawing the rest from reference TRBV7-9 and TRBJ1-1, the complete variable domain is DTGVSQNPRHKITKRGQNVTFRCDPISEHNRLYWYRQTLGQGPEFLTYFQNEAQLEKSRLLSDRFSAERPKGSFSTLEIQRTEQGDSAMYLCASSLAELTNTEAFFGQGTRLTVV.

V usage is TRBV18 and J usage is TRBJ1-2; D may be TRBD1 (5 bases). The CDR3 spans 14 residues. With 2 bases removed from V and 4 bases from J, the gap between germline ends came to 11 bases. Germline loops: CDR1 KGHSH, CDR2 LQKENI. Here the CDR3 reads CASSPTREGYGYTF. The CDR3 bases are TGTGCCAGCTCACCAACCAGGGAAGGCTATGGCTACACCTTC.

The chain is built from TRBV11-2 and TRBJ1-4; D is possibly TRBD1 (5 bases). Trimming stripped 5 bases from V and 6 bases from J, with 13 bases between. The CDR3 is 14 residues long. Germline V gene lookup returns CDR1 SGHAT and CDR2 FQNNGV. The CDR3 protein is CASSRAAGDEKLFF. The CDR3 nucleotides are TGTGCCAGCAGCCGGGCGGCGGGGGATGAAAAACTGTTTTTT.

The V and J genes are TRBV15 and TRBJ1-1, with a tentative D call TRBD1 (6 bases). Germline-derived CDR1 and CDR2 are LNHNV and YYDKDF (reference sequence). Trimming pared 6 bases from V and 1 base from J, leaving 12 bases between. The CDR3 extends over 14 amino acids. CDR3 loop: CATRLDRTNTEAFF. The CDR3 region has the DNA TGTGCCACCAGATTAGACAGGACGAACACTGAAGCTTTCTTT. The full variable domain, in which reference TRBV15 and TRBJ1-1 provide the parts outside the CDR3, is DAMVIQNPRYQVTQFGKPVTLSCSQTLNHNVMYWYQQKSSQAPKLLFHYYDKDFNNEADTPDNFQSRRPNTSFCFLDIRSPGLGDTAMYLCATRLDRTNTEAFFGQGTRLTVV.

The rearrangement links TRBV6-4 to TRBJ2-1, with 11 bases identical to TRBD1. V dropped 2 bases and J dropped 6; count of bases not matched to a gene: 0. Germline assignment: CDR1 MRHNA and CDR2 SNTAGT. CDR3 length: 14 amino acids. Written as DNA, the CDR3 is TGTGCCAGCAGTGACGGGACAGGGGGCAATGAGCAGTTCTTC. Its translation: CASSDGTGGNEQFF.

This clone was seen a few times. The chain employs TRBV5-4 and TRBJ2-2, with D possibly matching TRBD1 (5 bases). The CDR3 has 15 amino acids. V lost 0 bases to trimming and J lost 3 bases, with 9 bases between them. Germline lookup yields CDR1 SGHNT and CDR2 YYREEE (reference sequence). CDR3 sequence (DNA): TGTGCCAGCAGCTTGGCCAGGGAACACACCGGGGAGCTGTTTTTT. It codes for CASSLAREHTGELFF.

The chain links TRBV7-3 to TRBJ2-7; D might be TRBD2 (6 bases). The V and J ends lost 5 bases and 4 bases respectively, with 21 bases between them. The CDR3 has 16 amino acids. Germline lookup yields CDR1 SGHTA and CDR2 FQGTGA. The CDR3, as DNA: TGTGCCAGCAGCCCCCGGGGAGGAGGTGGTTTTTACGAGCAGTACTTC. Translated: CASSPRGGGGFYEQYF.

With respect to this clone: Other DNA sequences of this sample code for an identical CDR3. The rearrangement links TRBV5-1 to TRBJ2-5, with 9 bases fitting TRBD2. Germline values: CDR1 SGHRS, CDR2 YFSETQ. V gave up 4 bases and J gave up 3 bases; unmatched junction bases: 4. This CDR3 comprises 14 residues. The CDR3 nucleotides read TGCGCCAGCAGCAGATTAGCGGGGGAAGAGACCCAGTACTTC. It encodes CASSRLAGEETQYF.

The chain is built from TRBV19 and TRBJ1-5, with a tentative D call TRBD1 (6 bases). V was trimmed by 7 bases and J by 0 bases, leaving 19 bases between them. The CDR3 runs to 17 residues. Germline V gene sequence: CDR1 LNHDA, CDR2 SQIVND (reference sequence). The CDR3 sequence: CASIGRETGNSNQPQHF. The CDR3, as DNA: TGTGCCAGTATAGGTCGAGAGACAGGTAATAGCAATCAGCCCCAGCATTTT.

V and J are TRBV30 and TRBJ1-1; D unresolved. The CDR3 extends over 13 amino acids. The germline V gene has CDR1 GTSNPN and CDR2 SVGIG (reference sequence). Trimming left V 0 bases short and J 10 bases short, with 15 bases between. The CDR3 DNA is TGTGCCTGGAGTGTATTAGGTGAGGGAAGAGCTTTCTTT. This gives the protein CAWSVLGEGRAFF.

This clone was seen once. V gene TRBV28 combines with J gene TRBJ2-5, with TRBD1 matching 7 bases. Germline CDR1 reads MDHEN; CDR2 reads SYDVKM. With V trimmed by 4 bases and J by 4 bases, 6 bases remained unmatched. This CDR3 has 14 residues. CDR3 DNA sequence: TGTGCCAGCAGTTCGCACAGGGGAACAGAGACCCAGTACTTC. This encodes CASSSHRGTETQYF. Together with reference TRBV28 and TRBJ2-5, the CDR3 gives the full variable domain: DVKVTQSSRYLVKRTGEKVFLECVQDMDHENMFWYRQDPGLGLRLIYFSYDVKMKEKGDIPEGYSVSREKKERFSLILESASTNQTSMYLCASSSHRGTETQYFGPGTRLLVL.

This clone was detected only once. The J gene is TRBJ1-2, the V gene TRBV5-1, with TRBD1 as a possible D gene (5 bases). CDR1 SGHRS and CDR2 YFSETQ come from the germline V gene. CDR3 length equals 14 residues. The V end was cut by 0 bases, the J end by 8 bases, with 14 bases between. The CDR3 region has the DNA TGCGCCAGCAGCTTGGACGGGCCTAGGGGCGGCTACACCTTC. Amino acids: CASSLDGPRGGYTF.

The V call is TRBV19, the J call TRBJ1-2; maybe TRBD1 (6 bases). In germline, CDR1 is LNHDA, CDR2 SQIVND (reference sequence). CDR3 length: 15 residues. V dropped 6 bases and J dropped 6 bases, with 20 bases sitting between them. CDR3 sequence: CASSPLGGLGDGYTF. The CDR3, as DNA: TGTGCCAGTAGCCCCCTGGGGGGGCTTGGAGATGGCTACACCTTC.

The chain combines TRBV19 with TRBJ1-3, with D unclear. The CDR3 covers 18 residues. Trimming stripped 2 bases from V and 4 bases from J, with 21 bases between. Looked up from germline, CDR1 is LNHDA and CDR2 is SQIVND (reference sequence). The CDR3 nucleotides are TGTGCCAGTAGTATAATGTCCTCTGGTGGGAGCGGCGGAAACACCATATATTTT. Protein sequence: CASSIMSSGGSGGNTIYF.

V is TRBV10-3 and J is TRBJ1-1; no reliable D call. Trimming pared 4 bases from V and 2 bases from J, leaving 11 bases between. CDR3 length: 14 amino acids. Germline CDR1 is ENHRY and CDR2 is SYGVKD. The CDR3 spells CAISVLAGNTEAFF. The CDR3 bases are TGTGCCATCAGTGTCCTCGCAGGAAACACTGAAGCTTTCTTT.

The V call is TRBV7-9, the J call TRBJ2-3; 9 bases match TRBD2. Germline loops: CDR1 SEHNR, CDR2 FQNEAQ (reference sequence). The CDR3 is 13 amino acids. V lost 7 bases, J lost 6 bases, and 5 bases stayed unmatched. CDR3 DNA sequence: TGTGCCAGCATTGGCGGGGGGGCGGATACGCAGTATTTT. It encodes CASIGGGADTQYF.

The CDR3 here is CASSWGQGGGYTF. The CDR3 nucleotides are TGTGCCAGCAGTTGGGGACAGGGCGGTGGCTACACCTTC. The chain joins TRBV27 to TRBJ1-2; 9 positions agree with TRBD1. CDR1 MNHEY and CDR2 SMNVEV come from the germline V gene (reference sequence). The CDR3 contains 13 residues. The trim removed 4 bases at V and 7 bases at J, leaving 4 bases unmatched.